A selection of T cell receptor beta chains follows, all from one sample in a study of blood T cell repertoires in COVID-19. Assay used: immunoSEQ multiplex PCR; TCRdb lists only in-frame clones, some missing. The sample consists of about 160,000 clones, about 74% of them appearing once. The sample taken for sequencing was peripheral blood. Receptors originate from a man in his 60s with acute or convalescent COVID-19. CDR3s include the opening cysteine and the closing phenylalanine or tryptophan. The order of the fields is D gene, V gene, J gene, clone size, CDR3 DNA, CDR3 protein. The D gene is left open where the match is weak. The size field is filled for only some rows; it gives once, few, many or a size class.

D: TRBD1
V: TRBV4-3
J: TRBJ1-3
size: -
DNA: TGCGCCAGCAGCCACACCGGGACAGGGTCCGGAAACACCATATATTTT
CDR3: CASSHTGTGSGNTIYF

D: -
V: TRBV2
J: TRBJ2-7
size: many
DNA: TGTGCCAGCAGTGAGGGGGACAACCTCTTCTCCTACGAGCAGTACTTC
CDR3: CASSEGDNLFSYEQYF

D: TRBD1
V: TRBV29-1
J: TRBJ2-3
size: -
DNA: TGCAGCGCCCTGGGACAGGGGTTTGAAAGTGAAGATACGCAGTATTTT
CDR3: CSALGQGFESEDTQYF

D: -
V: TRBV5-8
J: TRBJ1-2
size: -
DNA: TGTGCCAGCAGCCGACTCTCTGGAGCAAACTATGGCTACACCTTC
CDR3: CASSRLSGANYGYTF

D: -
V: TRBV29-1
J: TRBJ1-1
size: -
DNA: TGCAGCGTTAAAACAGGGAACCCCGACACTGAAGCTTTCTTT
CDR3: CSVKTGNPDTEAFF

D: -
V: TRBV5-1
J: TRBJ2-4
size: once
DNA: TGCGCCAGCAGCTTGGGAAGAGGGGGAGACATTCAGTACTTC
CDR3: CASSLGRGGDIQYF

D: TRBD1
V: TRBV18
J: TRBJ2-1
size: -
DNA: TGTGCCAGCTCAGAAAACAGGGGTTACAATGAGCAGTTCTTC
CDR3: CASSENRGYNEQFF

D: TRBD1
V: TRBV7-2
J: TRBJ1-2
size: -
DNA: TGTGCCAGCAGCCTCGGACAGGGAAAATTCTATGGCTACACCTTC
CDR3: CASSLGQGKFYGYTF

D: -
V: TRBV6-4
J: TRBJ2-1
size: -
DNA: TGTGCCAGCAGTGAACCGACTAGATCCCATGAGCAGTTCTTC
CDR3: CASSEPTRSHEQFF

D: -
V: TRBV24-1
J: TRBJ2-5
size: -
DNA: TGTGCCACCAGTGATTGGCCTCAAGAGACCCAGTACTTC
CDR3: CATSDWPQETQYF

D: -
V: TRBV9
J: TRBJ1-3
size: many
DNA: TGTGCCAGCAGCGTAGACGGGATCTCTGGAAACACCATATATTTT
CDR3: CASSVDGISGNTIYF

D: TRBD1
V: TRBV5-4
J: TRBJ2-3
size: -
DNA: TGTGCCAGCAGCTTTCGACAGGGGCTCACAGATACGCAGTATTTT
CDR3: CASSFRQGLTDTQYF

D: -
V: TRBV6-2/TRBV6-3
J: TRBJ1-2
size: -
DNA: TGTGCCAGCAGTTACGCGGGACCTAACTATGGCTACACCTTC
CDR3: CASSYAGPNYGYTF

D: TRBD1
V: TRBV4-1
J: TRBJ2-4
size: -
DNA: TGCGCCAGCAGCCATGAGACAGGGTCCTCCTCCAAAAACATTCAGTACTTC
CDR3: CASSHETGSSSKNIQYF

D: -
V: TRBV30
J: TRBJ1-2
size: -
DNA: TGTGCCTGGAGTGTCCCGGAGGGCATCTATGGCTACACCTTC
CDR3: CAWSVPEGIYGYTF

D: -
V: TRBV7-9
J: TRBJ1-1
size: -
DNA: TGTGCCAGCAGCTCCGGACACCAGAACACTGAAGCTTTCTTT
CDR3: CASSSGHQNTEAFF

D: TRBD1
V: TRBV13
J: TRBJ1-2
size: -
DNA: TGTGCCAGCAGCTTGGACCATACAGGGGCAGGTTTTTACACCTTC
CDR3: CASSLDHTGAGFYTF

D: -
V: TRBV6-5
J: TRBJ1-2
size: -
DNA: TGTGCCAGCAGTTACCGTAGGGAGACCAGCTATGGCTACACCTTC
CDR3: CASSYRRETSYGYTF

D: TRBD1
V: TRBV19
J: TRBJ1-2
size: -
DNA: TGTGCCAGTAGTAGCTGGACAGGGATCGACTATGGCTACACCTTC
CDR3: CASSSWTGIDYGYTF

D: -
V: TRBV5-8
J: TRBJ1-1
size: -
DNA: TGTGCCAGCAGCTTTCGAAGGACAGAGAACACTGAAGCTTTCTTT
CDR3: CASSFRRTENTEAFF

D: TRBD2
V: TRBV30
J: TRBJ2-7
size: -
DNA: TGTGCCTGGACCCCCACGCTAGCGGGGATTCCTGAGCAGTACTTC
CDR3: CAWTPTLAGIPEQYF

D: TRBD1
V: TRBV10-1
J: TRBJ2-7
size: -
DNA: TGCGCCAGCCGGGACAGTAACTACGAGCAGTACTTC
CDR3: CASRDSNYEQYF

D: -
V: TRBV13
J: TRBJ2-6
size: -
DNA: TGTGCCAGCAGCTCCCCCGGCGGTACCTCTGGGGCCAACGTCCTGACTTTC
CDR3: CASSSPGGTSGANVLTF

D: -
V: TRBV6-5
J: TRBJ1-6
size: -
DNA: TGTGCCAGCAGTTTGACAGCCCGTAATTCACCCCTCCACTTT
CDR3: CASSLTARNSPLHF

D: TRBD1
V: TRBV24-1
J: TRBJ1-1
size: -
DNA: TGTGCCACCAGTGATTTTTTGGGACAGAAAGCTTTCTTT
CDR3: CATSDFLGQKAFF